This T cell receptor (beta chain) was recorded in a study of cytomegalovirus exposure and HLA in healthy donors. Study results and caveats: The sole available immune exposure information was CMV serostatus.

The PCR used 60 Vbeta and 13 Jbeta primers. The method was immunoSEQ multiplex PCR; TCRdb's version includes in-frame clones alone and lacks a portion of them. The sample lists approximately 130,000 clones; approximately 60% were seen once. Germline CDR1 SQVTM, CDR2 ANQGSEA. Trimming pared 3 bases from V and 6 bases from J, leaving 13 bases between. The CDR3 sequence is 13 residues long. Remarks on this clone: Antigen: not known.

This TCR was sampled from a woman aged 40 to 50 in good health and CMV-seronegative. The sequenced material came from PBMCs. The chain couples TRBV29-1 to TRBJ2-3; maybe TRBD1 (6 bases). CDR3 amino acids: CSVDARGGDTQYF. The CDR3 DNA is TGCAGCGTTGATGCCAGGGGCGGCGATACGCAGTATTTT.